The next 18 T cell receptor beta chains were all read from a single sample in a study of memory CD4+ T cells and cytomegalovirus serostatus (dated by TCRdb to between 2019 and 2020). Library prep was done by the immunoSEQ multiplex PCR assay. This is the immuneACCESS table as TCRdb keeps it, with only in-frame sequences that have V and J called. A part of the clones is gone; compared with another copy, unresolved V genes explain less than half, and the rest is unexplained. Counted in this sample were fewer than 40,000 clones; roughly 78% of them appeared once. Less than 0.85% of the sample rests with the top ten. A FACSAria II was used to sort memory CD4+ T cells, defined as single viable CD3+CD4+CD8-CD45RO+ cells. The specimen sequenced was memory CD4+ T cells from blood. Every receptor here comes from an adult in good health and CMV-seronegative.

Only a few counts were recorded for this clone. The CDR3 sequence: CASLDRTSNYGYTF. The CDR3 DNA is TGTGCCAGCCTCGACAGGACATCTAACTATGGCTACACCTTC. The chain uses TRBV6-5 and TRBJ1-2, with a tentative D call TRBD1 (6 bases). The CDR3 totals 14 residues. Germline assignment: CDR1 MNHEY and CDR2 SVGAGI. Deletions cut 8 bases from V and 0 bases from J, with 13 bases between.

The CDR3 DNA reads TGTGCCAGCACTCCCACAGGGGGCACAGATACGCAGTATTTT. Translation: CASTPTGGTDTQYF. V usage is TRBV5-5 and J usage is TRBJ2-3; 7 positions agree with TRBD1. After removal of 6 bases from V and 1 base from J, the junction contained 5 bases not matched to a gene. This CDR3 has 14 amino acids. Germline V CDR1 and CDR2: SGHKS, YYEKEE (reference sequence).

This clone was seen just once. V gene TRBV19 combines with J gene TRBJ2-1; tentative D call: TRBD2 (7 bases). Germline loops: CDR1 LNHDA, CDR2 SQIVND (reference sequence). The CDR3 runs to 16 residues. Trimming removed 2 bases from V and 7 bases from J, with 18 bases in between. In DNA form, the CDR3 reads TGTGCCAGTAGTATATCTCCGGGGGGTAGGGGGAATGAGCAGTTCTTC. Encoded protein: CASSISPGGRGNEQFF. Full variable domain (rest looked up from reference TRBV19 and TRBJ2-1): DGGITQSPKYLFRKEGQNVTLSCEQNLNHDAMYWYRQDPGQGLRLIYYSQIVNDFQKGDIAEGYSVSREKKESFPLTVTSAQKNPTAFYLCASSISPGGRGNEQFFGPGTRLTVL.

The chain uses TRBV30 and TRBJ1-6; D is undetermined. Trimming pared 3 bases from V and 12 bases from J, leaving 24 bases between. The CDR3 contains 16 residues. The V gene's germline CDR1 is GTSNPN and CDR2 SVGIG (reference sequence). CDR3 residues: CAWSPAGQAAYVPLHF. CDR3 nucleotides: TGTGCCTGGAGCCCTGCTGGGCAGGCGGCGTATGTACCCCTCCACTTT.

J is TRBJ1-1 and V is TRBV11-2; D possibly corresponds to TRBD1 (5 bases). The CDR3 is 17 amino acids. With 5 bases removed from V and 5 bases from J, the gap between germline ends came to 24 bases. The V gene's germline CDR1 is SGHAT and CDR2 FQNNGV. CDR3 sequence: CASSRTWNRDGRTEAFF. CDR3 in DNA: TGTGCCAGCAGCCGTACATGGAATCGGGACGGTAGGACTGAAGCTTTCTTT.

This chain links TRBV29-1 with TRBJ1-3; no definite D call. This CDR3 has 13 amino acids. From germline, CDR1 is SQVTM and CDR2 ANQGSEA. The V and J ends lost 4 bases and 0 bases respectively, with 7 bases between them. The CDR3: CSVVSSSGNTIYF. CDR3 nucleotides: TGCAGCGTTGTGTCGAGCTCTGGAAACACCATATATTTT.

In this sample, this clone turned up a few times. The CDR3 bases are TGTGCCAGCTCACCGCAAGAGAACTATGGCTACACCTTC. Its protein product is CASSPQENYGYTF. This chain joins TRBV18 and TRBJ1-2; D ambiguous. From germline, CDR1 is KGHSH and CDR2 LQKENI. V lost 3 bases to trimming and J lost 2 bases, with 7 bases between them. This CDR3 has 13 residues.

This rearrangement joins TRBV6-1 to TRBJ1-5; D call uncertain. This CDR3 comprises 12 residues. Trimming removed 2 bases at V and 11 bases at J, with 10 bases between. CDR1 MNHNS and CDR2 SASEGT come from the germline V gene. CDR3 residues: CASSEYVEAQHF. The DNA of the CDR3 is TGTGCCAGCAGTGAATACGTGGAAGCCCAGCATTTT.

The gene calls are TRBV11-3 and TRBJ2-1; maybe TRBD2 (7 bases). In germline, CDR1 is SGHNT, CDR2 YENEEA. V lost 3 bases to trimming and J lost 7 bases, with 25 bases between them. CDR3 length: 18 amino acids. CDR3 in amino acids: CASSLFGGPLANYNEQFF. DNA for the CDR3: TGTGCCAGCAGCTTGTTCGGGGGGCCCCTTGCCAATTATAATGAGCAGTTCTTC.

V and J are TRBV5-1 and TRBJ1-1; maybe TRBD1 (5 bases). The germline gives CDR1 SGHRS, CDR2 YFSETQ. The CDR3 spans 15 residues. Trimming stripped 4 bases from V and 0 bases from J, with 13 bases between. The CDR3 region is CASSPDSSMNTEAFF. The DNA of the CDR3 is TGCGCCAGCAGCCCCGACAGTTCGATGAACACTGAAGCTTTCTTT.

This chain connects TRBV5-8 to TRBJ2-5; D gene uncertain. V lost 4 bases and J lost 2, with 15 bases in between. This CDR3 region has 15 residues. CDR1 and CDR2 (germline): SGHTS, YDEGEE. CDR3 loop: CASSPLVGKQETQYF. CDR3 coding DNA: TGTGCCAGCAGCCCCCTTGTGGGGAAACAAGAGACCCAGTACTTC.

The chain recombines TRBV6-5 with TRBJ1-1; 8 bases fit TRBD1. The CDR3 runs to 14 residues. J gave up 4 bases and V 2 bases, and 3 bases lay outside the gene matches. CDR1 is MNHEY, CDR2 SVGAGI, per germline. DNA for the CDR3: TGTGCCAGCAGTTACGCCCAGGGGGCCACTGAAGCTTTCTTT. Its translation: CASSYAQGATEAFF.

This clone was picked up a small number of times. The chain has TRBV6-1 and TRBJ1-2; D gene ambiguous. The germline V and J ends were trimmed by 6 bases and 2 bases, with 16 bases remaining between them. Germline CDR1 reads MNHNS; CDR2 reads SASEGT. This CDR3 has 15 amino acids. The CDR3: CASRLDFGQNYGYTF. The DNA for the CDR3 is TGTGCCAGCAGACTCGATTTTGGGCAGAACTATGGCTACACCTTC.

The V call is TRBV5-1, the J call TRBJ1-4, with D possibly being TRBD1 (6 bases). V gave up 6 bases and J gave up 3 bases, with 18 bases separating them. This CDR3 contains 16 residues. Germline CDR1 is SGHRS and CDR2 is YFSETQ. CDR3 in amino acids: CASTGQGAGANEKLFF. CDR3 sequence (DNA): TGCGCCAGCACCGGGCAGGGAGCAGGGGCTAATGAAAAACTGTTTTTT.

The chain recombines TRBV7-9 with TRBJ1-6, with D uncertain. This CDR3 spans 11 amino acids. V lost 1 base to trimming and J lost 14 bases, with 6 bases between them. Looked up from germline, CDR1 is SEHNR and CDR2 is FQNEAQ (reference sequence). Written as DNA, the CDR3 is TGTGCCAGCAGCTTAGGGCAGGCCCTCCACTTT. As protein: CASSLGQALHF. Together with reference TRBV7-9 and TRBJ1-6, the CDR3 gives the full variable domain: DTGVSQNPRHKITKRGQNVTFRCDPISEHNRLYWYRQTLGQGPEFLTYFQNEAQLEKSRLLSDRFSAERPKGSFSTLEIQRTEQGDSAMYLCASSLGQALHFGNGTRLTVT.

This clone turned up a few times. The chain has TRBV6-1 and TRBJ1-5, with D possibly TRBD1 on 5 matching bases. V lost 4 bases, J lost 7 bases, and 11 bases lay in between. CDR1 is MNHNS and CDR2 is SASEGT in the germline V gene. The CDR3 is 13 amino acids. The CDR3 sequence is CASSGGRGQPQHF. CDR3 coding DNA: TGTGCCAGCAGTGGGGGACGGGGCCAGCCCCAGCATTTT.

This rearrangement joins TRBV6-5 to TRBJ1-3, with D possibly being TRBD1 (6 bases). The CDR3 extends over 13 amino acids. CDR1 MNHEY and CDR2 SVGAGI come from the germline V gene. V lost 6 bases and J lost 1, with 7 bases in between. The chain's CDR3 is CASRQGSGNTIYF. The CDR3 bases are TGTGCCAGCAGACAGGGTTCTGGAAACACCATATATTTT.

The chain has TRBV18 and TRBJ2-1, with no clear D. The V gene lost 6 bases and the J gene lost 0 bases, with 6 bases spanning the gap. Germline V CDR1 and CDR2: KGHSH, LQKENI. This CDR3 region has 13 residues. The CDR3 region has the DNA TGTGCCAGCTCGTACAGCTCCTACAATGAGCAGTTCTTC. It is translated as CASSYSSYNEQFF.